Listed here is a single T cell receptor (beta chain). In the source study's methods: Amplifying reference gene primers gave estimates of nucleated cell counts. The protocol was immunoSEQ multiplex PCR, while the TCRdb copy is restricted to in-frame clones and leaves out a portion. V and J calls and clone size are given by that table; D and trimming were obtained from the DNA. Of about 230,000 clones listed, approximately 89% were seen once; the top ten hold over 2%. With 4 bases clipped from V and 3 bases from J, the junction kept 3 bases outside the gene matches. The CDR3 runs to 14 residues. Per the germline V gene, CDR1 is SGHTA and CDR2 is FQGNSA. Individuals aged about 18 to 90 years were recruited from approximately 22 US areas. Assignments of participants to cohorts depended upon their own reported clinical history. The data are from a study of blood T cell repertoires in COVID-19. Study-level background: PBMCs, B-cell-depleted T cells, or T cells were the source of the cDNA or gDNA that made up the material.

The V call is TRBV7-2, the J call TRBJ2-7, with 10 positions matching TRBD1. The clonotype was recovered from a woman between 35 and 50 years old with acute COVID-19. The specimen was PBMCs or T cells enriched from blood (not recorded which). DNA of the CDR3: TGTGCCAGCAGCTCGGGACAGGGGCGCTACGAGCAGTACTTC. Protein sequence: CASSSGQGRYEQYF.